The T cell receptor (beta chain) described here comes from a study of PD-L1 blockade in urothelial cancer. Assay used: immunoSEQ multiplex PCR; TCRdb lists only in-frame clones, some missing. The repertoire includes 60,000 to 75,000 clones, 75% to 90% of them detected once, and around 14% sits in the top ten. Specified time point: pretreatment peripheral blood. Pretreatment sampling and on-treatment sampling together yielded between 1 and 8 samples for each patient. CDR1 is SQVTM, CDR2 ANQGSEA, per germline. With 7 bases removed from V and 2 bases from J, the gap between germline ends came to 12 bases. This CDR3 has 13 amino acids.

The sequence came from a man in his 60s with urothelial cancer. The sample here was PBMCs, taken around atezolizumab (anti-PD-L1) treatment. This sequence joins TRBV29-1 and TRBJ1-3; D might be TRBD1 (5 bases). This CDR3 reads CSAGGTAGNTIYF. The CDR3 DNA sequence: TGCAGCGCGGGCGGGACCGCTGGAAACACCATATATTTT.